Listed here is a single TCR beta chain. Its specificity is not known. This entry belongs to a study of T cells after yellow fever vaccination. Looking at the study overall: Fractions with few cells were prepared using SMART-Seq v4 Ultra Low Input.

Findings and limits, study-wide: Bulk-population clonotypes that are abundant could appear as contaminants in FACS-sorted repertoires.

There are 14 residues in the CDR3. V lost 4 bases to trimming and J lost 0 bases; unmatched junction nucleotides: 2. The germline V gene encodes CDR1 SGHTA and CDR2 FQGNSA. TCRdb itself ran the 5' RACE reads through MiXCR, one entry per CDR3 protein. The repertoire includes 200,000 to 300,000 distinct CDR3 sequences, approximately 12% of them detected once, and less than 0.55% sits in the top ten. Sequences were derived from CD4+ T cells sorted from PBMCs, sampled 45 days after the yellow fever booster vaccination. The chain carries TRBV7-2 and TRBJ2-7; 8 bases map to TRBD1. This sequence originates from a man in his thirties or forties who received the YFV17D yellow fever vaccine. The CDR3 bases are TGTGCCAGCAGCTGGGACAGGTACTCCTACGAGCAGTACTTC. It encodes CASSWDRYSYEQYF.